These T cell receptor beta chains were read from a single sample in a study of shared clonotypes between healthy human individuals. Measured with immunoSEQ multiplex PCR; TCRdb has only the in-frame clones, and not every one. The sample lists 1.5 million to 2.5 million clones, 85% to 95% seen once, with under 1.5% in the top ten. Material: naive CD8+ T cells sorted from blood. These receptors were collected from a man aged 18 to 30 in good health. The CDR3 runs from the conserved cysteine through the conserved F or W. Each record gives: D gene, J gene, clone size, V gene, CDR3 DNA, CDR3 protein. D genes are given only for firm matches. Expanded clones are given a class, and other clones once, few, many or no size at all.

d_call: TRBD1; j_call: TRBJ1-5; clone_size: few; v_call: TRBV4-1; cdr3_nt: TGCGCCAGCAGCCAAGAACAGGGGTTCGTCGCTCAGCCCCAGCATTTT; cdr3_aa: CASSQEQGFVAQPQHF
d_call: TRBD1; j_call: TRBJ2-7; clone_size: once; v_call: TRBV5-1; cdr3_nt: TGCGCCAGCAGCTTGGCCGAGGGACAGGGGGGCGAGCAGTACTTC; cdr3_aa: CASSLAEGQGGEQYF
d_call: TRBD1; j_call: TRBJ1-4; clone_size: .; v_call: TRBV27; cdr3_nt: TGTGCCAGCAGTCTAGGGGGCTGGAGTGAAAAACTGTTTTTT; cdr3_aa: CASSLGGWSEKLFF
d_call: .; j_call: TRBJ1-1; clone_size: .; v_call: TRBV5-1; cdr3_nt: TGCGCCAGCAGCGTTGCGGGCCCTCTCGGTCCTGAAGCTTTCTTT; cdr3_aa: CASSVAGPLGPEAFF
d_call: TRBD2; j_call: TRBJ2-2; clone_size: .; v_call: TRBV5-8; cdr3_nt: TGTGCCAGCTCGGGGGGTGGTACGAACACCGGGGAGCTGTTTTTT; cdr3_aa: CASSGGGTNTGELFF
d_call: TRBD1; j_call: TRBJ1-1; clone_size: .; v_call: TRBV13; cdr3_nt: TGTGCCAGCAGCTTAGGCCTTGGGACAGGGGAAATGAACACTGAAGCTTTCTTT; cdr3_aa: CASSLGLGTGEMNTEAFF
d_call: .; j_call: TRBJ2-7; clone_size: .; v_call: TRBV4-1; cdr3_nt: TGCGCCAGCAGCCAAGTCGGGTCCTACGAGCAGTACTTC; cdr3_aa: CASSQVGSYEQYF
d_call: TRBD2; j_call: TRBJ2-1; clone_size: .; v_call: TRBV7-2; cdr3_nt: TGTGCCAGCAGCTTAGAGTGGGGACTAGCCAGGGACAATGAGCAGTTCTTC; cdr3_aa: CASSLEWGLARDNEQFF
d_call: .; j_call: TRBJ1-2; clone_size: .; v_call: TRBV10-2; cdr3_nt: TGCGCCAGCAGTGAGTCTCAGCCCGGGTCCTCTTTGGGCTACACCTTC; cdr3_aa: CASSESQPGSSLGYTF
d_call: .; j_call: TRBJ2-7; clone_size: .; v_call: TRBV7-9; cdr3_nt: TGTGCCAGCAGCAAGGAGGGGACCTACGAGCAGTACTTC; cdr3_aa: CASSKEGTYEQYF
d_call: TRBD1; j_call: TRBJ1-1; clone_size: .; v_call: TRBV4-1; cdr3_nt: TGCGCCAGCAGCCCGAAGCGACAGGGGGCTGAAGCTTTCTTT; cdr3_aa: CASSPKRQGAEAFF
d_call: TRBD1; j_call: TRBJ2-7; clone_size: .; v_call: TRBV4-1; cdr3_nt: TGCGCCAGCAGCCCGGGACAGGGGTGGTACGAGCAGTACTTC; cdr3_aa: CASSPGQGWYEQYF
d_call: TRBD2; j_call: TRBJ2-5; clone_size: .; v_call: TRBV10-2; cdr3_nt: TGCGCCAGCAGTACCGGACTAGCGGGAGGAGGAGAGACCCAGTACTTC; cdr3_aa: CASSTGLAGGGETQYF
d_call: .; j_call: TRBJ1-4; clone_size: .; v_call: TRBV4-1; cdr3_nt: TGCGCCAGCAGGAAAGTTGCAACTAATGAAAAACTGTTTTTT; cdr3_aa: CASRKVATNEKLFF
d_call: .; j_call: TRBJ2-2; clone_size: .; v_call: TRBV4-2; cdr3_nt: TGTGCCAGCAGCCAAGAGGGGGACCCCGGGGAGCTGTTTTTT; cdr3_aa: CASSQEGDPGELFF
d_call: .; j_call: TRBJ2-1; clone_size: .; v_call: TRBV5-1; cdr3_nt: TGCGCCAGCAGCTTGGCACAGTTTTTTGGCAATGAGCAGTTCTTC; cdr3_aa: CASSLAQFFGNEQFF
d_call: .; j_call: TRBJ2-5; clone_size: .; v_call: TRBV6-5; cdr3_nt: TGTGCCAGCAGTTACTCCAGGGGTGAGACCCAGTACTTC; cdr3_aa: CASSYSRGETQYF
d_call: .; j_call: TRBJ2-3; clone_size: .; v_call: TRBV27; cdr3_nt: TGTGCCAGCAGTCACCGATCCTCGTGGGAAGGGAGCACAGATACGCAGTATTTT; cdr3_aa: CASSHRSSWEGSTDTQYF
d_call: .; j_call: TRBJ1-1; clone_size: once; v_call: TRBV4-2; cdr3_nt: TGTGCCAGCAGCCAAGCGTCAACACCGGGCCTTAACACTGAAGCTTTCTTT; cdr3_aa: CASSQASTPGLNTEAFF
d_call: .; j_call: TRBJ1-1; clone_size: once; v_call: TRBV10-2; cdr3_nt: TGCGCCAGCTGGAGGGGGGCTGAAGCTTTCTTT; cdr3_aa: CASWRGAEAFF
d_call: .; j_call: TRBJ2-7; clone_size: .; v_call: TRBV29-1; cdr3_nt: TGCAGCGCCCTTGGTGGGAGAGGGTCCTACGAGCAGTACTTC; cdr3_aa: CSALGGRGSYEQYF
d_call: .; j_call: TRBJ2-2; clone_size: .; v_call: TRBV30; cdr3_nt: TGTGCCTGGAGTTGGGCAGGGACCGGGGAGCTGTTTTTT; cdr3_aa: CAWSWAGTGELFF
d_call: .; j_call: TRBJ1-1; clone_size: .; v_call: TRBV15; cdr3_nt: TGTGCCACCAGCAACAGGGCCCCCCCTGAAGCTTTCTTT; cdr3_aa: CATSNRAPPEAFF
d_call: .; j_call: TRBJ2-5; clone_size: once; v_call: TRBV7-9; cdr3_nt: TGTGCCAGCAGCCCCTCCGGGATCACCGGGGAGACCCAGTACTTC; cdr3_aa: CASSPSGITGETQYF
d_call: .; j_call: TRBJ2-7; clone_size: .; v_call: TRBV13; cdr3_nt: TGTGCCAGCAGCTCCGCAGGGAACTCCTACGAGCAGTACTTC; cdr3_aa: CASSSAGNSYEQYF
d_call: TRBD2; j_call: TRBJ2-5; clone_size: .; v_call: TRBV7-9; cdr3_nt: TGTGCCAGCAGCTTATCTAGCGGGGTTATCCAAGAGACCCAGTACTTC; cdr3_aa: CASSLSSGVIQETQYF
d_call: .; j_call: TRBJ2-7; clone_size: once; v_call: TRBV6-6; cdr3_nt: TGTGCCAGCAGTTACTCAGAGGGGCACGAGCAGTACTTC; cdr3_aa: CASSYSEGHEQYF
d_call: .; j_call: TRBJ2-1; clone_size: .; v_call: TRBV27; cdr3_nt: TGTGCCAGCATTAAACACCCCGATATCCGACAGTTCTTC; cdr3_aa: CASIKHPDIRQFF
d_call: .; j_call: TRBJ1-2; clone_size: .; v_call: TRBV7-8; cdr3_nt: TGTGCCAGCAGCTTAGGGGAGGGTGGCTACACCTTC; cdr3_aa: CASSLGEGGYTF
d_call: .; j_call: TRBJ2-2; clone_size: .; v_call: TRBV7-9; cdr3_nt: TGTGCCAGCAGCCCCGAGGAGAGCGCGAACACCGGGGAGCTGTTTTTT; cdr3_aa: CASSPEESANTGELFF
d_call: .; j_call: TRBJ2-7; clone_size: .; v_call: TRBV10-1; cdr3_nt: TGCGCCAGCAGTGAGTCTGGATCTTACGAGCAGTACTTC; cdr3_aa: CASSESGSYEQYF
d_call: .; j_call: TRBJ2-7; clone_size: .; v_call: TRBV19; cdr3_nt: TGTGCCAGTAGTATAGTCTCCTATTCCGATCCCTACGAGCAGTACTTC; cdr3_aa: CASSIVSYSDPYEQYF
d_call: TRBD2; j_call: TRBJ2-7; clone_size: .; v_call: TRBV4-3; cdr3_nt: TGCGCCAGCAGTCCCGGGACTAGCGGGGTTTTTAGCTCCTACGAGCAGTACTTC; cdr3_aa: CASSPGTSGVFSSYEQYF
d_call: TRBD1; j_call: TRBJ2-7; clone_size: .; v_call: TRBV11-3; cdr3_nt: TGTGCCAGCAGCCTAAACAGGGGGCGTCCCTACGAGCAGTACTTC; cdr3_aa: CASSLNRGRPYEQYF
d_call: .; j_call: TRBJ2-3; clone_size: .; v_call: TRBV19; cdr3_nt: TGTGCCAGTAGTAACCCCTGGATACGGGGGGCCGTCCTACGCACAGATACGCAGTATTTT; cdr3_aa: CASSNPWIRGAVLRTDTQYF